These 30 T cell receptor beta chains originate from one sample sequenced in a study of blood T cell repertoires in COVID-19. Here immunoSEQ multiplex PCR was the method, and the copy in TCRdb shows in-frame clones only, minus some. Of a few hundred thousand clones in the sample, around 90% were seen once. Material: peripheral blood. Receptors were obtained from a man aged 55-75 years with acute or convalescent COVID-19.

J is TRBJ1-1 and V is TRBV6-5; maybe TRBD1 (5 bases). The CDR3 is made up of 15 amino acids. Trimming stripped 0 bases from V and 1 base from J, with 9 bases between. In germline, CDR1 is MNHEY, CDR2 SVGAGI. The chain's CDR3 is CASSYSTGPNTEAFF. As DNA, the CDR3 is TGTGCCAGCAGTTACTCCACAGGCCCGAACACTGAAGCTTTCTTT.

This clone was observed a single time. The rearrangement uses TRBV7-3 and TRBJ2-7, with 12 bases matching TRBD2. The length of the CDR3 is 16 residues. CDR1 SGHTA and CDR2 FQGTGA come from the germline V gene. J was trimmed by 7 bases and V by 5 bases; bases with no gene match: 12. CDR3 amino acids: CASSRTSGGLPGEQYF. The CDR3 DNA is TGTGCCAGCAGCCGTACTAGCGGGGGGCTACCGGGGGAGCAGTACTTC.

This clone appeared once. The V call is TRBV12-2, the J call TRBJ1-2; the table's TRBD1 call for D was not verified on the DNA. TRBV12-2 is labeled a pseudogene. This CDR3 has 16 amino acids. The CDR3 DNA reads as TGTGCAAGTCGCCCGCAACAGGGGCCCCTTTCTAAGGGCTACACCTTC. Translated, it gives CASRPQQGPLSKGYTF.

CDR3 amino acids: CASSWGGGAPSGELFF. CDR3 nucleotide sequence: TGTGCCAGCAGCTGGGGGGGCGGGGCCCCTTCCGGGGAGCTGTTTTTT. The chain couples TRBV7-2 to TRBJ2-2; D perhaps matches TRBD2 (7 bases). The CDR3 extends over 16 amino acids. Germline CDR1 and CDR2: SGHTA and FQGNSA. The V and J ends lost 4 bases and 6 bases respectively, with 18 bases between them.

The chain couples TRBV19 to TRBJ1-2; 7 bases agree with TRBD1. There are 13 residues in the CDR3. V was pared by 6 bases and J by 6 bases, with 7 bases of the junction left unmatched. Germline V gene sequence: CDR1 LNHDA, CDR2 SQIVND (reference sequence). The CDR3 is CASRQDRENGYTF. Written as DNA, the CDR3 is TGTGCCAGTAGACAAGACAGGGAGAATGGCTACACCTTC.

The genes are TRBV7-9 and TRBJ1-2; TRBD1 matches at 7 bases. With 5 bases clipped from V and 2 bases from J, the junction kept 5 bases outside the gene matches. The CDR3 is made up of 14 amino acids. The V gene's germline CDR1 is SEHNR and CDR2 FQNEAQ (reference sequence). CDR3 region: CASSGQVANYGYTF. Written as DNA, the CDR3 is TGTGCCAGCAGCGGACAGGTGGCCAACTATGGCTACACCTTC.

In DNA form, the CDR3 reads TGTGCCAGCAGCCCTCAACAGGGCCTCTCGCCAACTGGAAACACCATATATTTT. Translation: CASSPQQGLSPTGNTIYF. The V call is TRBV7-9, the J call TRBJ1-3; D might be TRBD1 (6 bases). Between the trimmed V and J ends, which lost 5 bases and 2 bases, there was a span of 22 bases. The CDR3 consists of 18 residues. Germline V gene lookup returns CDR1 SEHNR and CDR2 FQNEAQ (reference sequence).

This clone was seen once. This chain uses TRBV7-3 with TRBJ2-5; the D gene is possibly TRBD1 (5 bases). V was clipped by 4 bases and J by 7 bases, with 19 bases between them. CDR3 length equals 15 residues. Per germline, CDR1 SGHTA and CDR2 FQGTGA. In nucleotides, the CDR3 is TGTGCCAGCAGCTCCCAGCGCCCAGGGCAGGGGACCCAGTACTTC. As protein: CASSSQRPGQGTQYF.

This chain uses TRBV29-1 with TRBJ2-1, with 10 bases matching TRBD1. This CDR3 spans 14 amino acids. V was clipped by 3 bases and J by 7 bases; unmatched bases: 6. The germline gives CDR1 SQVTM, CDR2 ANQGSEA. CDR3 in DNA: TGCAGCGTTGAGCAGTGGACAGGGGGGAATGAGCAGTTCTTC. It encodes CSVEQWTGGNEQFF.

J is TRBJ1-5 and V is TRBV6-5, with D tentatively TRBD1 (6 bases). V lost 5 bases and J 2 bases, leaving 13 bases between the germline ends. The CDR3 consists of 15 residues. Germline CDR1 is MNHEY and CDR2 is SVGAGI. The CDR3 DNA sequence: TGTGCCAGCAGTATACAGGGTTTTGGCAATCAGCCCCAGCATTTT. Amino acids: CASSIQGFGNQPQHF.

The gene calls are TRBV5-5 and TRBJ1-1; TRBD1 matches 8 bases. The CDR3 is 17 amino acids. J gave up 2 bases and V 1 base, and 10 bases lay outside the gene matches. Germline CDR1 SGHKS, CDR2 YYEKEE (reference sequence). DNA for the CDR3: TGTGCCAGCAGCTTGTACTATGACAGGGGTAGAAACACTGAAGCTTTCTTT. Its translation is CASSLYYDRGRNTEAFF.

V usage is TRBV5-5 and J usage is TRBJ2-1; D is perhaps TRBD1 (6 bases). Germline V lookup: CDR1 SGHKS, CDR2 YYEKEE (reference sequence). CDR3 length equals 14 residues. The germline V and J ends were trimmed by 5 bases and 6 bases, with 15 bases remaining between them. The CDR3 DNA sequence: TGTGCCAGCAGACGCGAGTCAGGGGTCAATGAGCAGTTCTTC. Translation gives CASRRESGVNEQFF.

The J gene is TRBJ2-5, the V gene TRBV18, with 12 bases matching TRBD1. V lost 0 bases and J lost 5; bases outside the gene matches: 4. The germline gives CDR1 KGHSH, CDR2 LQKENI. This CDR3 spans 16 amino acids. The CDR3 DNA is TGTGCCAGCTCACCACCCCGGGACAGGGGGCAGGAGACCCAGTACTTC. Its protein is CASSPPRDRGQETQYF.

The chain is built from TRBV7-2 and TRBJ1-5; D uncertain. With 5 bases removed from V and 1 base from J, the gap between germline ends came to 9 bases. This CDR3 has 14 amino acids. Germline values: CDR1 SGHTA, CDR2 FQGNSA. The CDR3 region has the DNA TGTGCCAGCAGCCGTACCGCGAGCAATCAGCCCCAGCATTTT. Translation: CASSRTASNQPQHF.

This rearrangement joins TRBV5-1 to TRBJ2-5; 7 bases are a match to TRBD2. V was clipped by 0 bases and J by 1 base; unmatched bases: 6. The CDR3 has 16 residues. Per the germline V gene, CDR1 is SGHRS and CDR2 is YFSETQ. CDR3 in amino acids: CASSLAVGLPQETQYF. The CDR3 DNA reads as TGCGCCAGCAGCTTGGCCGTGGGACTACCCCAAGAGACCCAGTACTTC.

V usage is TRBV30 and J usage is TRBJ1-5; a possible D gene is TRBD1 (5 bases). Germline V gene data show CDR1 as GTSNPN and CDR2 as SVGIG (reference sequence). The CDR3 runs 13 residues. Trimming pared 3 bases from V and 3 bases from J, leaving 9 bases between. The CDR3 DNA is TGTGCCTGGAGGCCAGGGCTCAATCAGCCCCAGCATTTT. Protein product: CAWRPGLNQPQHF.

This chain joins TRBV27 and TRBJ1-1, with D tentatively TRBD1 (5 bases). V shed 3 bases and J shed 2 bases, with 13 bases lying between them. Germline V gene data show CDR1 as MNHEY and CDR2 as SMNVEV (reference sequence). CDR3 length: 15 residues. The CDR3 DNA sequence: TGTGCCAGCAGTTTGTCCCTCGGGGGTAACACTGAAGCTTTCTTT. Translated: CASSLSLGGNTEAFF.

The V and J genes are TRBV6-5 and TRBJ2-7, with 15 bases fitting TRBD2. The CDR3 runs to 15 residues. Germline V lookup: CDR1 MNHEY, CDR2 SVGAGI. V gave up 2 bases and J gave up 6 bases; unmatched junction bases: 2. The CDR3 sequence: CASSYGLAGGGEQYF. CDR3 sequence (DNA): TGTGCCAGCAGTTACGGACTAGCGGGGGGGGGCGAGCAGTACTTC.

The genes are TRBV28 and TRBJ1-2; 7 bases fit TRBD1. This CDR3 region has 14 residues. In germline, CDR1 is MDHEN, CDR2 SYDVKM. V shed 3 bases, J shed 6 bases, and the junction held 7 bases outside the gene matches. CDR3 DNA: TGTGCCAGCAGTTTTTCTCCAGGGGGTAATGGCTACACCTTC. It is translated as CASSFSPGGNGYTF.

This chain connects TRBV28 to TRBJ2-5, with TRBD1 matching over 9 bases. The CDR3 is 15 amino acids. Looked up from germline, CDR1 is MDHEN and CDR2 is SYDVKM. V lost 6 bases to trimming and J lost 1 base; unmatched junction nucleotides: 6. CDR3 region: CASSPRGQGQETQYF. The CDR3 nucleotides read TGTGCCAGCAGCCCGAGGGGACAGGGCCAAGAGACCCAGTACTTC.

The chain uses TRBV6-5 and TRBJ2-1; D not resolved. The CDR3 loop spans 10 amino acids. Trimming removed 6 bases from V and 8 bases from J, with 5 bases in between. Per germline, CDR1 MNHEY and CDR2 SVGAGI. The CDR3 loop reads CASRRYEQFF. As DNA, the CDR3 is TGTGCCAGCAGGAGATATGAGCAGTTCTTC.

The V gene is TRBV11-2, the J gene TRBJ1-6; D remains ambiguous. This CDR3 spans 14 amino acids. V shed 8 bases and J shed 7 bases, with 15 bases lying between them. CDR1 and CDR2 (germline): SGHAT, FQNNGV. CDR3 in amino acids: CASGARGHNSPLHF. DNA of the CDR3: TGTGCCAGCGGAGCTCGGGGTCACAATTCACCCCTCCACTTT. Variable domain in full (rest from reference TRBV11-2 and TRBJ1-6): EAGVAQSPRYKIIEKRQSVAFWCNPISGHATLYWYQQILGQGPKLLIQFQNNGVVDDSQLPKDRFSAERLKGVDSTLKIQPAKLEDSAVYLCASGARGHNSPLHFGNGTRLTVT.

J is TRBJ1-2 and V is TRBV24-1, with TRBD1 matching 7 bases. From germline, CDR1 is KGHDR and CDR2 SFDVKD. V shed 10 bases, J shed 4 bases, and the junction held 11 bases outside the gene matches. The CDR3 spans 14 residues. The CDR3 here is CATDTGQAFYGYTF. CDR3 nucleotides: TGTGCCACGGATACCGGACAGGCCTTCTATGGCTACACCTTC.

This rearrangement joins TRBV7-2 to TRBJ1-4; D ambiguous. The CDR3 is made up of 13 amino acids. V lost 1 base, J lost 7 bases, and 7 bases lay in between. The germline V gene has CDR1 SGHTA and CDR2 FQGNSA. The CDR3 loop reads CASSLDEGEKLFF. CDR3 sequence (DNA): TGTGCCAGCAGCTTAGACGAGGGTGAAAAACTGTTTTTT.

This clone was picked up a small number of times. The CDR3 DNA sequence: TGTGCCTGGAGGAGGGGGGGAGTCCTAAAAGAGACCCAGTACTTC. As protein: CAWRRGGVLKETQYF. The V gene is TRBV30, the J gene TRBJ2-5; D is possibly TRBD2 (7 bases). The CDR3 covers 15 residues. Looked up from germline, CDR1 is GTSNPN and CDR2 is SVGIG (reference sequence). The V end was cut by 3 bases, the J end by 3 bases, with 17 bases between.

Only one count was recorded for this clone. CDR3 sequence (DNA): TGTGCCAGCAGCCGGGACAGGGCGGGGTACGAGCAGTACTTC. Translated: CASSRDRAGYEQYF. The chain employs TRBV6-5 and TRBJ2-7; 9 bases map to TRBD1. CDR1 and CDR2 (germline): MNHEY, SVGAGI. V shed 6 bases and J 4 bases; nucleotides not matched to a gene: 7. This CDR3 region has 14 residues.

The V call is TRBV10-3, the J call TRBJ2-1; 8 nucleotides agree with TRBD2. The CDR3 is 15 amino acids. CDR1 and CDR2 from the germline V gene are ENHRY and SYGVKD. With 6 bases clipped from V and 7 bases from J, the junction kept 11 bases outside the gene matches. The CDR3 region has the DNA TGTGCCATCAGCTCTCTCGGACTAGCCGATAATGAGCAGTTCTTC. It specifies CAISSLGLADNEQFF.

The rearrangement uses TRBV6-5 and TRBJ2-2; D possibly corresponds to TRBD1 (7 bases). The length of the CDR3 is 15 residues. Germline CDR1 is MNHEY and CDR2 is SVGAGI. Trimming cost V 1 base and J 4 bases, with 10 bases left between them. DNA of the CDR3: TGTGCCAGCAGTTACTTCCAGGGGGGCACCGGGGAGCTGTTTTTT. Protein product: CASSYFQGGTGELFF.

The chain carries TRBV19 and TRBJ1-5; 8 bases are shared with TRBD1. V gave up 4 bases and J gave up 7 bases; unmatched junction bases: 9. Germline assignment: CDR1 LNHDA and CDR2 SQIVND (reference sequence). The length of the CDR3 is 15 residues. The CDR3 protein is CASSTRQGSGQPQHF. DNA of the CDR3: TGTGCCAGTAGTACCAGACAGGGGTCGGGGCAGCCCCAGCATTTT.

The rearrangement joins TRBV7-3 to TRBJ2-1; 7 bases are a match to TRBD2. V shed 2 bases and J 4 bases; nucleotides not matched to a gene: 8. Germline V gene sequence: CDR1 SGHTA, CDR2 FQGTGA. The CDR3 totals 16 residues. The CDR3 spells CASSLGPSGAYNEQFF. The CDR3, as DNA: TGTGCCAGCAGCTTAGGGCCTAGCGGCGCTTACAATGAGCAGTTCTTC.